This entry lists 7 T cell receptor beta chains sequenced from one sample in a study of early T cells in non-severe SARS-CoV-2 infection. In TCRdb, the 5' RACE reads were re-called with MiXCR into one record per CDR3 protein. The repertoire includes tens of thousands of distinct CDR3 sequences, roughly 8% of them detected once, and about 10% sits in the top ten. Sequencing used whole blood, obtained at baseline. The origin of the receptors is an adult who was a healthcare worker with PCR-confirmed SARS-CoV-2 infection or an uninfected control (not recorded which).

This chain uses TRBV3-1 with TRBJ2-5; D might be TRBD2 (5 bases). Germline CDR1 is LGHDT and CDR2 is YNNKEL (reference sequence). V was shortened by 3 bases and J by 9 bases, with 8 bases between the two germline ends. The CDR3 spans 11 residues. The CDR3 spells CASSHSGAQYF. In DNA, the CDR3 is TGTGCCAGCAGCCATTCCGGGGCCCAGTACTTC.

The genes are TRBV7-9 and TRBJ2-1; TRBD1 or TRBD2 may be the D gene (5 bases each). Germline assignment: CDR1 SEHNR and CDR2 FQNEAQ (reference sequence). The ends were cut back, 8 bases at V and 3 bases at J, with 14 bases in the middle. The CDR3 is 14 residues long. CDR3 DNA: TGTGCCAGCGGGACCCCGACAGACTACAATGAGCAGTTCTTC. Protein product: CASGTPTDYNEQFF.

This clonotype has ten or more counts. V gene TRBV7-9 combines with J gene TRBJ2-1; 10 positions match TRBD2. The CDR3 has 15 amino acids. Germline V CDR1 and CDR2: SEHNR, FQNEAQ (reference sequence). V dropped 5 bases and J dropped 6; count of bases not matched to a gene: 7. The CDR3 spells CASSIAASGSNEQFF. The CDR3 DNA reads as TGTGCCAGCAGCATCGCGGCTAGCGGGAGCAATGAGCAGTTCTTC. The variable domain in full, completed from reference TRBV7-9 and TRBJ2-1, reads DTGVSQNPRHKITKRGQNVTFRCDPISEHNRLYWYRQTLGQGPEFLTYFQNEAQLEKSRLLSDRFSAERPKGSFSTLEIQRTEQGDSAMYLCASSIAASGSNEQFFGPGTRLTVL.

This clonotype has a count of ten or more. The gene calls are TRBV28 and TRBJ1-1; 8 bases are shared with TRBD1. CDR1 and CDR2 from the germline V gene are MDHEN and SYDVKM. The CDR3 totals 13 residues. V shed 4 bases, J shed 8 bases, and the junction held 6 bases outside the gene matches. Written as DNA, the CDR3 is TGTGCCAGCAGTTCGGACAGGGACCTCGAAGCTTTCTTT. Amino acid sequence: CASSSDRDLEAFF.

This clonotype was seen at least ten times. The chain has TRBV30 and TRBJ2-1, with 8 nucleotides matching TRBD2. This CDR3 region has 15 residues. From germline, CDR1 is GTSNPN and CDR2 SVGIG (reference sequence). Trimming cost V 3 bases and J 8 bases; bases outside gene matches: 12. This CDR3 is CAWSQWGGRIYEQFF. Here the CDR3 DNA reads TGTGCCTGGAGCCAGTGGGGCGGGAGGATATATGAGCAGTTCTTC.

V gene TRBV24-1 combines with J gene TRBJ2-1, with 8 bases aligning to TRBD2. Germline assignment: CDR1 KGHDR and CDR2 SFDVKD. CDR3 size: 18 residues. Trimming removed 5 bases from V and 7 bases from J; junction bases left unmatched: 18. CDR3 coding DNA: TGTGCCACCAGTGTCCCGGCCGAAGCGGGAGTCTCGAGAAATGAGCAGTTCTTC. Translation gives CATSVPAEAGVSRNEQFF.

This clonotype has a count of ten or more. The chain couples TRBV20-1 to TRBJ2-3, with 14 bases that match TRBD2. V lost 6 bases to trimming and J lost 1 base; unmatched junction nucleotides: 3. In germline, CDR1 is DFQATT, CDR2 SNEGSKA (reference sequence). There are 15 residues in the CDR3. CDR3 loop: CSASTSGRGTDTQYF. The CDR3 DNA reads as TGCAGTGCCTCGACTAGCGGGAGGGGCACAGATACGCAGTATTTT.